A single sample gave rise to the 25 T cell receptor beta chains below, sequenced in a study of T cells after yellow fever vaccination. Each CDR3 protein is one row after TCRdb ran MiXCR on the 5' RACE reads. The sample lists just under 600,000 distinct CDR3 sequences; less than 15% were seen once. The sequences come from PBMCs, collected on the day of the yellow fever booster vaccination. These receptors all come from a man aged 30 to 45 who received the YFV17D yellow fever vaccine.

This chain joins TRBV3-1 and TRBJ2-1; no reliable D call. Germline assignment: CDR1 LGHDT and CDR2 YNNKEL (reference sequence). The V end was cut by 3 bases, the J end by 6 bases, with 12 bases between. The CDR3 runs to 14 residues. The DNA for the CDR3 is TGTGCCAGCAGCCAGCTGATAGAAGGCAATGAGCAGTTCTTC. Its protein is CASSQLIEGNEQFF.

V and J are TRBV6-5 and TRBJ2-7; D unresolved. Trimming shortened V by 0 bases and J by 3 bases, and 15 bases separated the two germline ends. Per the germline V gene, CDR1 is MNHEY and CDR2 is SVGAGI. This CDR3 is built from 16 residues. The CDR3 DNA is TGTGCCAGCAGTTACTCGATGTGGACGGAAGACTACGAGCAGTACTTC. This encodes CASSYSMWTEDYEQYF.

This clonotype turned up a few times. The chain couples TRBV20-1 to TRBJ1-5; D remains ambiguous. V was clipped by 0 bases and J by 3 bases, with 6 bases between them. This CDR3 comprises 13 residues. CDR1 is DFQATT and CDR2 is SNEGSKA in the germline V gene (reference sequence). The CDR3 spells CSARETINQPQHF. In nucleotides, the CDR3 is TGCAGTGCTAGAGAAACAATCAATCAGCCCCAGCATTTT.

The chain carries TRBV30 and TRBJ2-1; tentative D call: TRBD1 (5 bases). The germline V gene has CDR1 GTSNPN and CDR2 SVGIG (reference sequence). This CDR3 spans 12 amino acids. Trimming stripped 0 bases from V and 9 bases from J, with 9 bases between. The CDR3 spells CAWSVQESEQFF. The CDR3 DNA follows: TGTGCCTGGAGTGTACAGGAGAGTGAGCAGTTCTTC. Full variable domain (rest looked up from reference TRBV30 and TRBJ2-1): SQTIHQWPATLVQPVGSPLSLECTVEGTSNPNLYWYRQAAGRGLQLLFYSVGIGQISSEVPQNLSASRPQDRQFILSSKKLLLSDSGFYLCAWSVQESEQFFGPGTRLTVL.

At least ten counts were recorded for this clonotype. This chain connects TRBV12-3 or TRBV12-4 to TRBJ2-1; the D gene is possibly TRBD2 (5 bases). CDR3 length: 14 amino acids. The V and J ends lost 7 bases and 9 bases respectively, with 19 bases between them. CDR3 DNA sequence: TGTGCCAGCAACCAGCTCTCCCACCGGGGTGAGCAGTTCTTC. Translation gives CASNQLSHRGEQFF.

A few counts support this clonotype. The chain links TRBV9 to TRBJ2-1; D may be TRBD2 (5 bases). Germline CDR1 SGDLS, CDR2 YYNGEE. Trimming cost V 0 bases and J 9 bases, with 10 bases left between them. The length of the CDR3 is 13 residues. This CDR3 reads CASSVATAGEQFF. CDR3 nucleotide sequence: TGTGCCAGCAGCGTAGCTACGGCGGGTGAGCAGTTCTTC.

The rearrangement joins TRBV9 to TRBJ1-1; 9 nucleotides align to TRBD1. This CDR3 region has 13 residues. Germline V gene data show CDR1 as SGDLS and CDR2 as YYNGEE. J lost 8 bases, V lost 3 bases, and 5 bases had no gene match. CDR3 sequence (DNA): TGTGCCAGCAGCGGGGGACAGGGAAGCGAAGCTTTCTTT. It encodes CASSGGQGSEAFF.

This clonotype was seen a few times. V is TRBV20-1 and J is TRBJ1-5; D gene unclear. Trimming left V 0 bases short and J 7 bases short, with 7 bases between. CDR1 is DFQATT, CDR2 SNEGSKA, per germline (reference sequence). The CDR3 has 12 amino acids. CDR3 in DNA: TGCAGTGCTAGAGATGGAGGGCAGCCCCAGCATTTT. Translation: CSARDGGQPQHF.

The chain employs TRBV19 and TRBJ1-2, with D hard to call. The germline CDR1 and CDR2 sequences are LNHDA and SQIVND (reference sequence). CDR3 length equals 10 residues. CDR3: CVSPPYGYTF. CDR3 bases: TGTGTGTCGCCCCCCTATGGCTACACCTTC.

This clonotype showed up many times. The genes are TRBV18 and TRBJ2-7, with a possible D match to TRBD2 (6 bases). CDR3 length equals 15 residues. V lost 0 bases to trimming and J lost 5 bases, with 14 bases between them. Germline-derived CDR1 and CDR2 are KGHSH and LQKENI. In DNA, the CDR3 is TGTGCCAGCTCACCACCGCCAGGGCGGGAAAACGAGCAGTACTTC. It codes for CASSPPPGRENEQYF.

The J gene is TRBJ1-4, the V gene TRBV27; 7 positions match TRBD1. The V segment lost 5 bases and the J segment 7 bases; nucleotides outside the gene matches: 10. The CDR3 is made up of 15 amino acids. The germline gives CDR1 MNHEY, CDR2 SMNVEV (reference sequence). This CDR3 reads CASSTLRGRVEKLFF. The CDR3 DNA follows: TGTGCCAGCAGTACACTCAGGGGGAGGGTTGAAAAACTGTTTTTT.

This clonotype occurred a few times. The chain has TRBV5-6 and TRBJ2-3; 8 positions match TRBD1. Germline V gene sequence: CDR1 SGHDT, CDR2 YYEEEE. The CDR3 has 14 amino acids. J gave up 3 bases and V 5 bases, and 5 bases lay outside the gene matches. DNA of the CDR3: TGTGCCAGCAGAAAGAGACAGGGGACAGATACGCAGTATTTT. It translates to CASRKRQGTDTQYF.

This chain links TRBV9 with TRBJ2-7, with D possibly being TRBD1 (6 bases). Germline V CDR1 and CDR2: SGDLS, YYNGEE. CDR3 length equals 15 residues. Trimming removed 5 bases from V and 5 bases from J, with 20 bases in between. The CDR3 protein is CASSEQGQVFNEQYF. In DNA form, the CDR3 reads TGTGCCAGCAGTGAACAGGGACAAGTCTTCAACGAGCAGTACTTC.

The chain has TRBV7-2 and TRBJ1-6, with D possibly TRBD1 on 5 matching bases. This CDR3 comprises 15 residues. V lost 2 bases, J lost 6 bases, and 11 bases lay in between. Germline CDR1 reads SGHTA; CDR2 reads FQGNSA. CDR3 DNA sequence: TGTGCCAGCAGCTTACTAACAGGACGTAATTCACCCCTCCACTTT. This gives the protein CASSLLTGRNSPLHF.

This clonotype showed up just a few times. V and J are TRBV10-3 and TRBJ2-3; D not certain. V gave up 8 bases and J gave up 2 bases, with 14 bases separating them. From germline, CDR1 is ENHRY and CDR2 SYGVKD. The CDR3 is 14 residues long. CDR3 loop: CAISGLQHTDTQYF. CDR3 sequence (DNA): TGTGCCATCTCCGGCCTCCAGCACACAGATACGCAGTATTTT.

The rearrangement uses TRBV29-1 and TRBJ1-1, with a tentative D call TRBD1 (5 bases). CDR1 and CDR2 from the germline V gene are SQVTM and ANQGSEA. This CDR3 spans 12 amino acids. The V and J ends lost 4 bases and 5 bases respectively, with 11 bases between them. This CDR3 reads CSVVSGGTEAFF. The DNA for the CDR3 is TGCAGCGTTGTTAGCGGGGGTACTGAAGCTTTCTTT.

The chain has TRBV7-2 and TRBJ2-1, with 12 bases lining up with TRBD2. J was trimmed by 9 bases and V by 2 bases; bases with no gene match: 8. There are 16 residues in the CDR3. Germline V gene data show CDR1 as SGHTA and CDR2 as FQGNSA. The CDR3 DNA reads as TGTGCCAGCAGCTTATCTCGACTAGCGGGAGTGTTTGAGCAGTTCTTC. It is translated as CASSLSRLAGVFEQFF.

This clonotype was counted between two and nine times. The chain employs TRBV5-1 and TRBJ2-7; 9 bases map to TRBD2. Germline V gene lookup returns CDR1 SGHRS and CDR2 YFSETQ. This CDR3 region has 13 residues. V dropped 4 bases and J dropped 4; count of bases not matched to a gene: 3. The CDR3 spells CASSPSGRYEQYF. CDR3 bases: TGCGCCAGCAGCCCCAGCGGGAGGTACGAGCAGTACTTC.

The table lists this clonotype with many counts. The chain recombines TRBV12-3 or TRBV12-4 with TRBJ2-1, with D possibly matching TRBD2 (5 bases). V was pared by 5 bases and J by 8 bases, with 7 bases between. The CDR3 runs 11 residues. CDR3 in amino acids: CASSPGDEQFF. In DNA, the CDR3 is TGTGCCAGCAGTCCCGGGGATGAGCAGTTCTTC.

This clonotype showed up just a few times. The genes are TRBV20-1 and TRBJ2-4, with 8 bases aligning to TRBD1. Trimming took 2 bases from V and 6 from J; bases not matched to a gene: 3. Germline CDR1 is DFQATT and CDR2 is SNEGSKA (reference sequence). The CDR3 is made up of 13 amino acids. The CDR3 DNA reads TGCAGTGCTAGAATGGACAGGGTAAACATTCAGTACTTC. Translation gives CSARMDRVNIQYF.

The chain employs TRBV18 and TRBJ2-2; 9 bases fit TRBD2. Trimming removed 7 bases from V and 3 bases from J; junction bases left unmatched: 9. The CDR3 contains 16 residues. CDR1 and CDR2 (germline): KGHSH, LQKENI. DNA for the CDR3: TGTGCCAGCTTCGATTACCGACTAGCGGACACCGGGGAGCTGTTTTTT. Its protein is CASFDYRLADTGELFF. Looking up the rest from reference TRBV18 and TRBJ2-2 gives the full variable domain: NAGVMQNPRHLVRRRGQEARLRCSPMKGHSHVYWYRQLPEEGLKFMVYLQKENIIDESGMPKERFSAEFPKEGPSILRIQQVVRGDSAAYFCASFDYRLADTGELFFGEGSRLTVL.

The rearrangement links TRBV25-1 to TRBJ2-7; D remains unclear. V lost 3 bases, J lost 0 bases, and 9 bases lay in between. The germline V gene has CDR1 MGHDK and CDR2 SYGVNS. There are 14 residues in the CDR3. CDR3 in amino acids: CASSDQGLSYEQYF. The CDR3 bases are TGTGCCAGCAGTGATCAAGGCCTCTCCTACGAGCAGTACTTC.

The table lists this clonotype with a few counts. The genes are TRBV11-1 and TRBJ2-1; unclear D gene. Germline V gives CDR1 SGHAT, CDR2 FQDESV (reference sequence). This CDR3 is 16 amino acids long. V was cut by 1 base and J by 1 base, with 11 bases left in between. The CDR3 nucleotides are TGTGCCAGCAGCTTAGTCGCCACACGTTCCTACAATGAGCAGTTCTTC. This codes for CASSLVATRSYNEQFF.

The chain links TRBV7-9 to TRBJ1-5; D is possibly TRBD1 (6 bases). This CDR3 is 16 amino acids long. V shed 1 base and J shed 1 base, with 11 bases lying between them. Germline V CDR1 and CDR2: SEHNR, FQNEAQ (reference sequence). The CDR3: CASSLGTGWSNQPQHF. CDR3 nucleotide sequence: TGTGCCAGCAGCTTAGGCACAGGGTGGAGCAATCAGCCCCAGCATTTT.

This clonotype was seen a few times. This chain uses TRBV28 with TRBJ2-4; 10 nucleotides line up with TRBD2. The CDR3 runs 19 residues. The V segment lost 5 bases and the J segment 0 bases; nucleotides outside the gene matches: 13. Germline V gene sequence: CDR1 MDHEN, CDR2 SYDVKM. The CDR3 loop reads CASSEREGPLVLAKNIQYF. CDR3 sequence (DNA): TGTGCCAGCAGTGAGCGGGAGGGGCCGTTAGTACTAGCCAAAAACATTCAGTACTTC.